These 2 T cell receptor beta chains came from one sample sequenced in a study of cytomegalovirus exposure and HLA in healthy donors. The PCR employed 60 Vbeta primers together with 13 Jbeta primers. The method was immunoSEQ multiplex PCR; TCRdb's version includes in-frame clones alone and lacks a portion of them. This table holds fewer than 130,000 clones, about 80% found once. The specimen sequenced was PBMCs. The receptors stem from a woman aged 55 to 70 in good health and CMV-seropositive.

The chain has TRBV27 and TRBJ1-5; D not certain. V dropped 8 bases and J dropped 9 bases, with 11 bases sitting between them. Germline loops: CDR1 MNHEY, CDR2 SMNVEV (reference sequence). The CDR3 runs 11 residues. In nucleotides, the CDR3 is TGTGCCAGCGGAGTCGGGTGGCCCCAGCATTTT. Translation gives CASGVGWPQHF.

This chain links TRBV9 with TRBJ1-2; the D gene is possibly TRBD1 (6 bases). V was trimmed by 4 bases and J by 4 bases, leaving 17 bases between them. The CDR3 has 15 amino acids. CDR1 is SGDLS and CDR2 is YYNGEE in the germline V gene. For the CDR3, the DNA is TGTGCCAGCAGCCCAGATGGGGGGGCTTTCTATGGCTACACCTTC. This gives the protein CASSPDGGAFYGYTF.